The 13 T cell receptor beta chains reported below all come from one sample, sequenced in a study of blood T cells in healthy people across ages. Next came a second PCR, run for roughly 6 to 11 cycles, which used a sample-barcoded 5' primer along with a J-beta primer mix. Via MiXCR, TCRdb re-called the 5' RACE reads, giving one row per CDR3 protein. The sample holds 1.5 million to 2 million distinct CDR3 sequences, roughly 27% seen once. The sample was blood. The receptors stem from a woman younger than 45 in good health.

Remarks on this clonotype: The junction does not match germline at one end; this may be a read error. This sequence joins TRBV2 and TRBJ2-2; D remains ambiguous. Germline values: CDR1 SNHLY, CDR2 FYNNEI. The CDR3 spans 15 residues. The CDR3 DNA reads TGCGCCAGCAGAGGCCTTAGGTCTCCACCCGGGGAGCTGTTTTTT. Protein product: CASRGLRSPPGELFF.

This clonotype has a count of ten or more. The J gene is TRBJ2-5, the V gene TRBV11-2, with D hard to call. CDR1 and CDR2 from the germline V gene are SGHAT and FQNNGV. The CDR3 consists of 15 residues. The ends were cut back, 0 bases at V and 6 bases at J, with 14 bases in the middle. In DNA form, the CDR3 reads TGTGCCAGCAGCTTAGAGGTGGGCGGTATGAAGACCCAGTACTTC. Its protein is CASSLEVGGMKTQYF.

A few counts support this clonotype. The genes are TRBV12-3 or TRBV12-4 and TRBJ2-1; TRBD2 matches 8 bases. Trimming took 7 bases from V and 7 from J; bases not matched to a gene: 9. The length of the CDR3 is 14 residues. CDR3 DNA: TGTGCCAGCATCTATAGCGGGGAGGTTAATGAGCAGTTCTTC. Translated, it gives CASIYSGEVNEQFF.

Comments on this clonotype: At one of its ends the junction is not consistent with the germline gene, which may arise from a read error. J is TRBJ1-4 and V is TRBV28; possibly TRBD1 for D (5 bases). Looked up from germline, CDR1 is MDHEN and CDR2 is SYDVKM. This CDR3 is 14 amino acids long. The CDR3 loop reads CASSGDGGSEKRFF. In DNA, the CDR3 is TGTGCCAGCAGTGGGGACGGAGGGAGTGAAAAACGGTTTTTT.

In DNA form, the CDR3 reads TGTGCCATCAGTGACACCGGGACAGAAATTAATGGCTACACCTTC. Protein product: CAISDTGTEINGYTF. The chain has TRBV10-3 and TRBJ1-2, with 7 bases aligning to TRBD1. The germline V gene has CDR1 ENHRY and CDR2 SYGVKD. The junction had 10 bases not matched to a gene; V was cut back by 3 bases and J by 6 bases. CDR3 length: 15 residues.

This clonotype was seen at least ten times. The chain is built from TRBV11-1 and TRBJ2-7; 8 bases are a match to TRBD2. In germline, CDR1 is SGHAT, CDR2 FQDESV (reference sequence). V lost 3 bases to trimming and J lost 3 bases; unmatched junction nucleotides: 4. The CDR3 is 14 amino acids. The DNA of the CDR3 is TGTGCCAGCAGCTTGAGCGGGAGTGTCTACGAGCAGTACTTC. Translating it yields CASSLSGSVYEQYF.

This clonotype was observed a few times. The V gene is TRBV7-6, the J gene TRBJ2-3; possible D gene TRBD2, 5 bases. V was shortened by 2 bases and J by 0 bases, with 9 bases between the two germline ends. The CDR3 has 15 amino acids. Germline V lookup: CDR1 SGHVS, CDR2 FNYEAQ. The CDR3 loop is CASSLRRASTDTQYF. CDR3 coding DNA: TGTGCCAGCAGCTTACGGCGGGCGAGCACAGATACGCAGTATTTT.

The genes are TRBV6-5 and TRBJ2-3, with TRBD2 matching over 9 bases. This CDR3 is 15 amino acids long. Germline V gene sequence: CDR1 MNHEY, CDR2 SVGAGI. Trimming cost V 5 bases and J 2 bases; bases outside gene matches: 5. The CDR3 region is CASSRAGGHTDTQYF. As DNA, the CDR3 is TGTGCCAGCAGTCGAGCGGGGGGTCACACAGATACGCAGTATTTT.

The V call is TRBV18, the J call TRBJ2-7; 8 nucleotides align to TRBD2. This CDR3 has 16 amino acids. Germline V gene data show CDR1 as KGHSH and CDR2 as LQKENI. V was clipped by 0 bases and J by 2 bases; unmatched bases: 6. The CDR3 nucleotides read TGTGCCAGCTCACCACCATCCGACGGGGGGGCCTACGAGCAGTACTTC. It encodes CASSPPSDGGAYEQYF.

The V call is TRBV2, the J call TRBJ2-1; D gene uncertain. With 6 bases removed from V and 4 bases from J, the gap between germline ends came to 16 bases. The CDR3 spans 15 residues. Germline V CDR1 and CDR2: SNHLY, FYNNEI. Here the CDR3 DNA reads TGTGCCAGCAGAACCATGCCCAATCTTTACAATGAGCAGTTCTTC. Translated: CASRTMPNLYNEQFF.

The gene calls are TRBV7-9 and TRBJ1-2; perhaps TRBD1 as D (5 bases). Germline CDR1 is SEHNR and CDR2 is FQNEAQ (reference sequence). The CDR3 consists of 14 residues. With 5 bases removed from V and 0 bases from J, the gap between germline ends came to 10 bases. The CDR3: CASSTTATNYGYTF. CDR3 bases: TGTGCCAGCAGCACGACAGCGACTAACTATGGCTACACCTTC.

This clonotype came up many times. This chain connects TRBV28 to TRBJ2-5; 11 nucleotides match TRBD1. The V and J ends lost 6 bases and 5 bases, in that order; junction bases with no gene match: 11. This CDR3 has 16 residues. Germline-derived CDR1 and CDR2 are MDHEN and SYDVKM. CDR3 amino acids: CASRFRDRGFEETQYF. DNA for the CDR3: TGTGCCAGCAGATTCCGGGACAGGGGGTTTGAGGAGACCCAGTACTTC. Full variable domain (outside the CDR3, taken from reference TRBV28 and TRBJ2-5): DVKVTQSSRYLVKRTGEKVFLECVQDMDHENMFWYRQDPGLGLRLIYFSYDVKMKEKGDIPEGYSVSREKKERFSLILESASTNQTSMYLCASRFRDRGFEETQYFGPGTRLLVL.

In its sample, this clonotype was seen a few times. V is TRBV7-2 and J is TRBJ2-1; perhaps D is TRBD1 or TRBD2 (5 bases each). CDR1 and CDR2 from the germline V gene are SGHTA and FQGNSA. CDR3 length: 14 amino acids. Trimming removed 5 bases at V and 4 bases at J, with 12 bases between. CDR3 sequence reads: CASSHGTNYNEQFF. For the CDR3, the DNA is TGTGCCAGCAGCCATGGGACGAATTACAATGAGCAGTTCTTC.